This TCR beta chain was documented in a study of cytomegalovirus exposure and HLA in healthy donors. Findings of the study overall: Later analysis suggested most CMV-associated TCR beta chains were HLA-restricted. It was shown in a later analysis that HLA-associated TCR beta chains were more clonally expanded than other, equally common chains.

With regard to this clone: Its antigen remains unidentified.

The PCR used 60 Vbeta and 13 Jbeta primers. The repertoire was sequenced with immunoSEQ multiplex PCR; TCRdb's copy has only in-frame clones and lacks some. Of some 180,000 clones listed, nearly 80% are singletons. The germline gives CDR1 SGHDT, CDR2 YYEEEE. Germline trimming cut 0 bases from V and 6 bases from J; bases unmatched to any gene: 8. This CDR3 has 16 amino acids. The sample taken for sequencing was PBMCs. This sequence was found in a female donor in good health and CMV-seronegative. The chain recombines TRBV5-6 with TRBJ1-2; 10 nucleotides line up with TRBD1. The DNA of the CDR3 is TGTGCCAGCAGCTTGGGGCCGCAGGACAGGGGGAATGGCTACACCTTC. Translated, it gives CASSLGPQDRGNGYTF.